These 22 T cell receptor beta chains were all obtained from the same sample, sequenced in a study of shared clonotypes between healthy human individuals. Selected positively for CCR7 and CD45RO-negative, naive CD8 cells excluded terminally differentiated effector memory CD45RA+ cells. Clones were read by immunoSEQ multiplex PCR, and TCRdb kept only the in-frame ones, dropping some. Among some 2,100,000 clones, under 95% were seen once, and the ten largest hold more than 1.5%. Sequenced: naive CD8+ T cells from PBMCs. The source is a man aged 18 to 29 in good health. Some clones in this sample may be carry-over from other donors' samples.

The chain is built from TRBV6-5 and TRBJ2-5; unclear D gene. The CDR3 length is 13 residues. Looked up from germline, CDR1 is MNHEY and CDR2 is SVGAGI. V lost 0 bases and J lost 12, with 14 bases in between. The CDR3 spells CASSYSNLEGEYF. CDR3 in DNA: TGTGCCAGCAGTTACTCGAACCTGGAAGGAGAGTACTTC.

The chain joins TRBV27 to TRBJ1-1, with D unresolved. The CDR3 sequence is 14 residues long. Looked up from germline, CDR1 is MNHEY and CDR2 is SMNVEV (reference sequence). V was cut by 3 bases and J by 0 bases, with 8 bases left in between. The CDR3 is CASSLASMNTEAFF. CDR3 DNA: TGTGCCAGCAGTTTGGCCAGCATGAACACTGAAGCTTTCTTT.

The chain carries TRBV18 and TRBJ2-7, with TRBD1 as a possible D gene (5 bases). V was pared by 1 base and J by 5 bases, with 12 bases between. CDR1 is KGHSH and CDR2 is LQKENI in the germline V gene. This CDR3 region has 14 residues. The CDR3 is CASSPLSGFDEQYF. The CDR3 region has the DNA TGTGCCAGCTCACCACTTTCAGGGTTCGACGAGCAGTACTTC. Full variable domain (rest looked up from reference TRBV18 and TRBJ2-7): NAGVMQNPRHLVRRRGQEARLRCSPMKGHSHVYWYRQLPEEGLKFMVYLQKENIIDESGMPKERFSAEFPKEGPSILRIQQVVRGDSAAYFCASSPLSGFDEQYFGPGTRLTVT.

The genes are TRBV27 and TRBJ2-5, with 8 bases lining up with TRBD2. The CDR3 spans 14 residues. In germline, CDR1 is MNHEY, CDR2 SMNVEV (reference sequence). V gave up 7 bases and J gave up 3 bases; unmatched junction bases: 7. As DNA, the CDR3 is TGTGCCAGCAAGAGTAGCGGGATAAAAGAGACCCAGTACTTC. Translated, it gives CASKSSGIKETQYF.

In this sample, this clone turned up once. This chain uses TRBV30 with TRBJ2-1; D is ambiguous. This CDR3 is 14 amino acids long. Between the trimmed V and J ends, which lost 8 bases and 3 bases, there was a span of 17 bases. The germline V gene encodes CDR1 GTSNPN and CDR2 SVGIG (reference sequence). DNA of the CDR3: TGTGCCGGCTTCTCCGGACGGATCTACAATGAGCAGTTCTTC. Amino acids: CAGFSGRIYNEQFF.

This rearrangement joins TRBV6-5 to TRBJ2-1; 8 bases line up with TRBD2. The CDR3 sequence is 14 residues long. The V gene end was trimmed by 6 bases and the J gene end by 7 bases; junction bases not matched to a gene: 8. Per the germline V gene, CDR1 is MNHEY and CDR2 is SVGAGI. The CDR3 region has the DNA TGTGCCAGCAGGCCCGGGACTAGGGGGAATGAGCAGTTCTTC. This gives the protein CASRPGTRGNEQFF.

The gene calls are TRBV5-6 and TRBJ2-3; D is perhaps TRBD1 (6 bases). Trimming shortened V by 4 bases and J by 2 bases, and 14 bases separated the two germline ends. This CDR3 has 15 amino acids. Germline values: CDR1 SGHDT, CDR2 YYEEEE. The CDR3 is CASSGQPKYTDTQYF. CDR3 bases: TGTGCCAGCAGCGGACAGCCTAAGTACACAGATACGCAGTATTTT.

The count of this clone is one. The J gene is TRBJ1-1, the V gene TRBV28; D remains unclear. Germline V gene sequence: CDR1 MDHEN, CDR2 SYDVKM. The CDR3 runs to 13 residues. The ends were cut back, 3 bases at V and 6 bases at J, with 11 bases in the middle. Here the CDR3 reads CASSFIRTAEAFF. The CDR3 nucleotides read TGTGCCAGCAGTTTCATCCGAACGGCTGAAGCTTTCTTT.

The chain employs TRBV7-9 and TRBJ2-1, with D unresolved. V lost 5 bases to trimming and J lost 6 bases, with 5 bases between them. This CDR3 is built from 11 residues. The germline V gene encodes CDR1 SEHNR and CDR2 FQNEAQ (reference sequence). This CDR3 is CASSTPNEQFF. The CDR3 DNA sequence: TGTGCCAGCAGCACACCCAATGAGCAGTTCTTC.

The chain is built from TRBV7-8 and TRBJ2-5; 8 bases are a match to TRBD1. CDR1 is SGHVS, CDR2 FQNEAQ, per germline. The CDR3 extends over 19 amino acids. The trim removed 5 bases at V and 4 bases at J, leaving 21 bases unmatched. CDR3 DNA: TGTGCCAGCAGCCGGAACCGAACCAACGACAGGGGAAGGGGAGAGACCCAGTACTTC. Translated: CASSRNRTNDRGRGETQYF.

The CDR3 region is CASSLTARDTEQYF. The CDR3 DNA reads as TGTGCCAGCAGTTTAACGGCTAGAGACACCGAGCAGTACTTC. The chain employs TRBV28 and TRBJ2-7, with no clear D. The CDR3 is 14 amino acids. Trimming shortened V by 2 bases and J by 6 bases, and 14 bases separated the two germline ends. In germline, CDR1 is MDHEN, CDR2 SYDVKM. The variable domain in full, with the rest retrieved from reference TRBV28 and TRBJ2-7, is DVKVTQSSRYLVKRTGEKVFLECVQDMDHENMFWYRQDPGLGLRLIYFSYDVKMKEKGDIPEGYSVSREKKERFSLILESASTNQTSMYLCASSLTARDTEQYFGPGTRLTVT.

The chain has TRBV7-3 and TRBJ2-7, with 9 bases lining up with TRBD2. The CDR3 is 17 residues long. Germline values: CDR1 SGHTA, CDR2 FQGTGA. The V and J ends lost 8 bases and 1 base, in that order; junction bases with no gene match: 15. The CDR3: CASPKTGTSRESYEQYF. The CDR3 region has the DNA TGTGCCAGCCCTAAGACGGGGACTAGCCGTGAATCCTACGAGCAGTACTTC.

In regard to this clone: Other DNA variants within this sample encode the same CDR3. V gene TRBV30 combines with J gene TRBJ1-1; no clear D. Trimming pared 0 bases from V and 0 bases from J, leaving 5 bases between. Germline V gene lookup returns CDR1 GTSNPN and CDR2 SVGIG (reference sequence). CDR3 size: 13 residues. The CDR3 reads CAWSVLMNTEAFF. In DNA form, the CDR3 reads TGTGCCTGGAGTGTACTCATGAACACTGAAGCTTTCTTT.

The chain recombines TRBV4-3 with TRBJ2-1; D remains unclear. Germline-derived CDR1 and CDR2 are LGHNA and YSLEER. The CDR3 extends over 13 amino acids. Trimming cost V 6 bases and J 10 bases, with 16 bases left between them. DNA for the CDR3: TGCGCCAGCAGTCCTCTAGTTCGTTACGAGCAGTTCTTC. It is translated as CASSPLVRYEQFF.

The chain uses TRBV4-3 and TRBJ1-2; D is perhaps TRBD1 (6 bases). CDR1 is LGHNA and CDR2 is YSLEER in the germline V gene. CDR3 length equals 16 residues. Trimming pared 0 bases from V and 2 bases from J, leaving 13 bases between. The CDR3 loop is CASSQDWEGVNYGYTF. CDR3 in DNA: TGCGCCAGCAGCCAAGATTGGGAGGGGGTAAACTATGGCTACACCTTC.

The chain links TRBV25-1 to TRBJ1-1, with D possibly being TRBD1 (5 bases). Trimming left V 10 bases short and J 2 bases short, with 11 bases between. This CDR3 contains 12 residues. In germline, CDR1 is MGHDK, CDR2 SYGVNS. CDR3 DNA: TGTGCCACCGGACAAACCAACACTGAAGCTTTCTTT. Translated, it gives CATGQTNTEAFF.

The rearrangement uses TRBV12-5 and TRBJ1-1, with a tentative D call TRBD1 (5 bases). This CDR3 has 15 residues. Germline V gene data show CDR1 as LGHNT and CDR2 as FRNRAP. V lost 2 bases and J 1 base, leaving 11 bases between the germline ends. CDR3 bases: TGTGCTAGTGGTTTGCAGGGCCCTAGGAACACTGAAGCTTTCTTT. It is translated as CASGLQGPRNTEAFF.

This chain uses TRBV7-9 with TRBJ2-2; D possibly corresponds to TRBD1 (6 bases). Between the trimmed V and J ends, which lost 4 bases and 7 bases, there was a span of 13 bases. This CDR3 spans 14 amino acids. Germline V gene sequence: CDR1 SEHNR, CDR2 FQNEAQ (reference sequence). Here the CDR3 reads CASSSLTGSGELFF. In DNA, the CDR3 is TGTGCCAGCAGCTCCCTCACAGGGAGCGGGGAGCTGTTTTTT. Filled out from reference TRBV7-9 and TRBJ2-2, the complete variable domain reads DTGVSQNPRHKITKRGQNVTFRCDPISEHNRLYWYRQTLGQGPEFLTYFQNEAQLEKSRLLSDRFSAERPKGSFSTLEIQRTEQGDSAMYLCASSSLTGSGELFFGEGSRLTVL.

This chain uses TRBV29-1 with TRBJ2-7, with 9 bases lining up with TRBD1. V was clipped by 3 bases and J by 3 bases; unmatched bases: 3. The CDR3 contains 13 residues. Germline V gene sequence: CDR1 SQVTM, CDR2 ANQGSEA. CDR3 nucleotides: TGCAGCGTTGAGGGACAGGGATTCTACGAGCAGTACTTC. The encoded protein is CSVEGQGFYEQYF.

This clone was seen only once. This chain connects TRBV7-2 to TRBJ1-2, with D possibly TRBD1 on 5 matching bases. The CDR3 is 14 residues long. Germline CDR1 reads SGHTA; CDR2 reads FQGNSA. With 1 base removed from V and 2 bases from J, the gap between germline ends came to 8 bases. The CDR3: CASSLDRGNYGYTF. CDR3 nucleotide sequence: TGTGCCAGCAGCTTAGATCGGGGGAACTATGGCTACACCTTC.

The DNA for the CDR3 is TGTGCCAGCAGCTTAGAGCTCGCAGGGGATCTGTTTTTT. Translating gives CASSLELAGDLFF. The chain carries TRBV7-9 and TRBJ1-4; tentatively, D is TRBD1 (6 bases). Trimming took 1 base from V and 14 from J, leaving 14 bases between them. Germline V gene data show CDR1 as SEHNR and CDR2 as FQNEAQ (reference sequence). This CDR3 is 13 amino acids long.

To note about this clone: Other DNA variants within this sample encode the same CDR3. This chain joins TRBV27 and TRBJ2-7; 7 nucleotides match TRBD2. The CDR3 spans 14 residues. In germline, CDR1 is MNHEY, CDR2 SMNVEV (reference sequence). The V segment lost 4 bases and the J segment 3 bases; nucleotides outside the gene matches: 6. CDR3 sequence: CASSSRTSGYEQYF. The CDR3 DNA follows: TGTGCCAGCAGTTCCCGGACTAGTGGCTACGAGCAGTACTTC.